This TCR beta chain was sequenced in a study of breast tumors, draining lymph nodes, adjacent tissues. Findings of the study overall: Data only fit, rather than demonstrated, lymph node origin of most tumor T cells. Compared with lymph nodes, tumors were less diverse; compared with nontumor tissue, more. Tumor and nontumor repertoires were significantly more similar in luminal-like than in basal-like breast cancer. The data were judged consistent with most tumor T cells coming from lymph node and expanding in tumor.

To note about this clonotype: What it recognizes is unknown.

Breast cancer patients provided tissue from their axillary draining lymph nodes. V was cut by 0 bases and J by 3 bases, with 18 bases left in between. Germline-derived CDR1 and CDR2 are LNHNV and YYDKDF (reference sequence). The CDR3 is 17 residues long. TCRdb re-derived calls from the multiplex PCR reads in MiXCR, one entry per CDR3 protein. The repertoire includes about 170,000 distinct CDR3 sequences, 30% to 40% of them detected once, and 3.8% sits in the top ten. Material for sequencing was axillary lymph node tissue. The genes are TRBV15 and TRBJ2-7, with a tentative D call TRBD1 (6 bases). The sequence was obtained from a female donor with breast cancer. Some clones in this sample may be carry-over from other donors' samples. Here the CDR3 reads CATSREWGLTGSYEQYF. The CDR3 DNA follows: TGTGCCACCAGCAGAGAATGGGGTCTAACAGGGAGCTACGAGCAGTACTTC.